The 4 T cell receptor beta chains reported below all come from one sample, sequenced in a study of T cell changes during pregnancy in multiple sclerosis. Only in-frame clones appear in the TCRdb table, and some are missing; sequencing was by immunoSEQ multiplex PCR. Of tens of thousands of clones listed, 92% are singletons. The sample was CD4+ T cells from peripheral blood mononuclear cells, taken in the third trimester of pregnancy. These receptors were taken from a female donor with multiple sclerosis, enrolled in a pregnancy study.

The chain uses TRBV7-9 and TRBJ1-5; D is undetermined. The CDR3 runs to 14 residues. The V gene lost 2 bases and the J gene lost 4 bases, with 9 bases spanning the gap. The germline V gene encodes CDR1 SEHNR and CDR2 FQNEAQ (reference sequence). The CDR3 DNA follows: TGTGCCAGCAGCTTAAGAGGCGGTAATCAGCCCCAGCATTTT. Protein sequence: CASSLRGGNQPQHF.

This clone showed up just once. The V call is TRBV29-1, the J call TRBJ2-1; D gene uncertain. V was trimmed by 5 bases and J by 4 bases, leaving 9 bases between them. Germline V CDR1 and CDR2: SQVTM, ANQGSEA. This CDR3 spans 12 amino acids. The CDR3 protein is CSVKHEYNEQFF. CDR3 DNA: TGCAGCGTTAAGCACGAGTACAATGAGCAGTTCTTC.

The chain employs TRBV15 and TRBJ2-4; TRBD1 might be the D (6 bases). CDR3 size: 16 residues. Germline-derived CDR1 and CDR2 are LNHNV and YYDKDF (reference sequence). Between the trimmed V and J ends, which lost 3 bases and 1 base, there was a span of 13 bases. The CDR3 loop is CATSSTGLLAKNIQYF. For the CDR3, the DNA is TGTGCCACCAGCAGCACAGGGCTACTGGCCAAAAACATTCAGTACTTC.

The chain uses TRBV6-5 and TRBJ1-2; tentative D call: TRBD1 (5 bases). The CDR3 is 14 amino acids. In germline, CDR1 is MNHEY, CDR2 SVGAGI. V lost 6 bases and J 5 bases, leaving 16 bases between the germline ends. CDR3 nucleotide sequence: TGTGCCAGCAGAAGGGGATTGGGGGGTTATGGCTACACCTTC. Protein product: CASRRGLGGYGYTF.